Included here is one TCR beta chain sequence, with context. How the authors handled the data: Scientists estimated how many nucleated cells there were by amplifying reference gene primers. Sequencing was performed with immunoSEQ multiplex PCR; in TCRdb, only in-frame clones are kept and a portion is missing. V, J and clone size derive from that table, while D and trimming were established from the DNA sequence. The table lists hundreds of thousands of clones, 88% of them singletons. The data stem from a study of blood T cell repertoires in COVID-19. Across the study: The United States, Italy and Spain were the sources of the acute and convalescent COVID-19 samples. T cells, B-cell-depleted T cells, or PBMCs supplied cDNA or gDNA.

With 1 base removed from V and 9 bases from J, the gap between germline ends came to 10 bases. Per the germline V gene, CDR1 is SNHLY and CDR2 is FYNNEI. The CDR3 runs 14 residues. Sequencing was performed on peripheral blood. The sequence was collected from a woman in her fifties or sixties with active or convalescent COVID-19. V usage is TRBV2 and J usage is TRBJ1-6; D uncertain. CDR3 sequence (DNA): TGTGCCAGCAGTGAAGGGAGGGTTAGTTCACCCCTCCACTTT. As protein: CASSEGRVSSPLHF. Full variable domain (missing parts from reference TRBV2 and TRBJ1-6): EPEVTQTPSHQVTQMGQEVILRCVPISNHLYFYWYRQILGQKVEFLVSFYNNEISEKSEIFDDQFSVERPDGSNFTLKIRSTKLEDSAMYFCASSEGRVSSPLHFGNGTRLTVT.